This is a list of T cell receptor beta chains from one sample in a study of cytomegalovirus exposure and HLA in healthy donors. Generated by immunoSEQ multiplex PCR, the TCRdb table keeps only in-frame clones and is missing some. The table lists some 190,000 clones, about four fifths of them singletons, with over 1.5% in the top ten. Sequencing used PBMCs. All receptors come from a man aged 35-49 years in good health and CMV-seronegative. The CDR3 runs from the conserved cysteine through the conserved F or W. A D gene is named only where the DNA matches it firmly. Expanded clones get a size class; other rows say once, few or many, or leave the size out.

clone size,D gene,J gene,V gene,CDR3 DNA,CDR3 protein
NA,NA,TRBJ1-2,TRBV5-1,TGCGCCAGCAGCCCCGGCCAAACAGGGCTAAACTATGGCTACACCTTC,CASSPGQTGLNYGYTF
NA,TRBD2,TRBJ2-3,TRBV5-1,TGCGCCAGCAGCTTCACTAGCGGGGGCACAGATACGCAGTATTTT,CASSFTSGGTDTQYF
NA,NA,TRBJ1-2,TRBV5-8,TGTGCCAGCAGCTGGGGGGGATCCTATGGCTACACCTTC,CASSWGGSYGYTF
NA,NA,TRBJ2-7,TRBV7-9,TGTGCCAGCAGCTTAACCGTAGCGGCCACGGGATGGCAGTACTTC,CASSLTVAATGWQYF
NA,NA,TRBJ2-7,TRBV11-3,TGTGCCAGCAGCTTAGGAGGGAACGAGCAGTACTTC,CASSLGGNEQYF
NA,NA,TRBJ1-5,TRBV27,TGTGCCAGCAGTTTTGCGGGGAATCAGCCCCAGCATTTT,CASSFAGNQPQHF
NA,NA,TRBJ1-1,TRBV25-1,TGTGCCAGCAGTAGTATGAGCCCGGTGAACACTGAAGCTTTCTTT,CASSSMSPVNTEAFF
NA,TRBD2,TRBJ2-3,TRBV30,TGTGCCCGGACTAGTCGAGCCTCAGATACGCAGTATTTT,CARTSRASDTQYF
NA,TRBD1,TRBJ2-7,TRBV13,TGTGCCAGCAGCTTAGGCCGGGACAGGGTCTGGGAGCAGTACTTC,CASSLGRDRVWEQYF
NA,TRBD2,TRBJ2-1,TRBV6-5,TGTGCCAGCTCTGGCGGGAGGGCTCATGAGCAGTTCTTC,CASSGGRAHEQFF
NA,TRBD2,TRBJ2-7,TRBV28,TGTGCCAGCCAGCCCGGGGGGGCCTACGAGCAGTACTTC,CASQPGGAYEQYF
NA,TRBD1,TRBJ1-1,TRBV5-1,TGCGCCAGCACCCCGGGACAGCAGAACACTGAAGCTTTCTTT,CASTPGQQNTEAFF
NA,TRBD1,TRBJ2-5,TRBV7-2,TGTGCCAGCAGCTTAGTCGGGACAGGGGGCGGGGAGACCCAGTACTTC,CASSLVGTGGGETQYF
NA,NA,TRBJ1-1,TRBV19,TGTGCCAGTAGTATGCCAGGGGCCCCGAACACTGAAGCTTTCTTT,CASSMPGAPNTEAFF
NA,NA,TRBJ2-1,TRBV27,TGTGCCAGCAGTCTCCCAGGGCCGTCGGTTTACAATGAGCAGTTCTTC,CASSLPGPSVYNEQFF
few,NA,TRBJ2-7,TRBV19,TGTGCCAGTAGTATGCGCGAGGGCGCTTCGTACGAGCAGTACTTC,CASSMREGASYEQYF
NA,TRBD2,TRBJ2-1,TRBV5-4,TGTGCCAGCAGCCAGGCTAGCGGGGGGGTGTATGAGCAGTTCTTC,CASSQASGGVYEQFF
few,TRBD1,TRBJ2-7,TRBV25-1,TGTGCCAGCAGTGAATCAAACAGGGGTAAATACGAGCAGTACTTC,CASSESNRGKYEQYF
NA,NA,TRBJ1-6,TRBV2,TGTGCCAGCGGCACAGGCACCTCATCCCTCCACTTT,CASGTGTSSLHF
NA,TRBD2,TRBJ2-5,TRBV29-1,TGCAGTACAGGGGCCACTAGCGGGAGGGGAGAGACCCAGTACTTC,CSTGATSGRGETQYF
NA,NA,TRBJ2-1,TRBV19,TGTGCCAGTAGTACCCGGGACGGGAGCTTCAATGAGCAGTTCTTC,CASSTRDGSFNEQFF
NA,TRBD1,TRBJ2-3,TRBV28,TGTGCCAGCAGTCCGGCGGGGACAGGGGGCGCAGATACGCAGTATTTT,CASSPAGTGGADTQYF
NA,NA,TRBJ2-7,TRBV6-1,TGTGCCAGCACCCGAACCGGGACTGGAGCCTACGAGCAGTACTTC,CASTRTGTGAYEQYF
NA,TRBD2,TRBJ2-3,TRBV15,TGTGCCACCAGCAGATCGCTAGCGGGAGGCACAGATACGCAGTATTTT,CATSRSLAGGTDTQYF
NA,NA,TRBJ2-7,TRBV27,TGTGCCAGCAGTTTCGGGGACGAGCAGTACTTC,CASSFGDEQYF
NA,TRBD2,TRBJ2-1,TRBV11-2,TGTGCCAGCAGCTTTCCAGCGGGAGCGAGCAATGAGCAGTTCTTC,CASSFPAGASNEQFF
NA,TRBD2,TRBJ2-3,TRBV15,TGTGCCACCAGCAGAGATCGCCTGACTAGCGGGAGGACGGATACGCAGTATTTT,CATSRDRLTSGRTDTQYF
once,TRBD1,TRBJ1-2,TRBV5-4,TGTGCCAGCAGCGACGGGACAGGCTATGGCTACACCTTC,CASSDGTGYGYTF
once,NA,TRBJ1-2,TRBV28,TGTGCCAGCAGTTTGACTGCCTACAGGGGCTACACCTTC,CASSLTAYRGYTF
NA,TRBD2,TRBJ2-1,TRBV28,TGTGCCAGCAGTCAGGGGGGAGCGGGAGGGCAAATAGTGAAGTTCTTC,CASSQGGAGGQIVKFF
NA,NA,TRBJ2-1,TRBV7-2,TGTGCCAGCAGCTCTGCACGGGGCAATGAGCAGTTCTTC,CASSSARGNEQFF
NA,TRBD1,TRBJ2-5,TRBV5-1,TGCGCCAGCAGCCAAAACAGGGGCCAAGAGACCCAGTACTTC,CASSQNRGQETQYF
NA,TRBD2,TRBJ2-5,TRBV5-1,TGCGCCAGCTACTGGGGGACTAGCGCGGGACAGACCCAGTACTTC,CASYWGTSAGQTQYF
NA,NA,TRBJ1-2,TRBV30,TGTGCCTGGAGTGGAGGGGGACGGTTTTTTAACTCCTATGGCTACACCTTC,CAWSGGGRFFNSYGYTF
NA,TRBD1,TRBJ1-1,TRBV2,TGTGCCAGCAGTGTTCGGCAGGGGGACACTGAAGCTTTCTTT,CASSVRQGDTEAFF
NA,NA,TRBJ2-4,TRBV5-5,TGTGCCAGCAGCTTGGTTTTTGACCGCACGGGCATTCAGTACTTC,CASSLVFDRTGIQYF
NA,NA,TRBJ2-3,TRBV9,TGTGCCAGCAGCGTAGATGGACACCTTTCCACAGATACGCAGTATTTT,CASSVDGHLSTDTQYF
few,NA,TRBJ2-1,TRBV4-3,TGCGCCAGCAGCCAGCCCGGGGTAGTAGCACCCAATGAGCAGTTCTTC,CASSQPGVVAPNEQFF
NA,TRBD2,TRBJ2-5,TRBV7-7,TGTGCTAGCAGCTTAGGTGGCCATACGGGGTCTAGCGGGGGACTCCAAGAGACCCAGTACTTC,CASSLGGHTGSSGGLQETQYF
NA,NA,TRBJ2-6,TRBV14,TGTGCCAGCAGCGACATAAGGACCAACGTCCTGACTTTC,CASSDIRTNVLTF
NA,NA,TRBJ2-1,TRBV2,TGTGCCAGCAGTGAACCCTGGTTGAGCGATGAGCAGTTCTTC,CASSEPWLSDEQFF
NA,NA,TRBJ2-1,TRBV5-1,TGCGCCAGCACTGCTAGCGCCCTCGCGGGCAATGAGCAGTTCTTC,CASTASALAGNEQFF
few,NA,TRBJ2-7,TRBV7-2,TGTGCCAGCAGTCGGACAACCGCCTACGAGCAGTACTTC,CASSRTTAYEQYF
NA,TRBD1,TRBJ2-3,TRBV19,TGTGCCAGTAGTAGACCTAGAACAGGGGCAACAGATACGCAGTATTTT,CASSRPRTGATDTQYF